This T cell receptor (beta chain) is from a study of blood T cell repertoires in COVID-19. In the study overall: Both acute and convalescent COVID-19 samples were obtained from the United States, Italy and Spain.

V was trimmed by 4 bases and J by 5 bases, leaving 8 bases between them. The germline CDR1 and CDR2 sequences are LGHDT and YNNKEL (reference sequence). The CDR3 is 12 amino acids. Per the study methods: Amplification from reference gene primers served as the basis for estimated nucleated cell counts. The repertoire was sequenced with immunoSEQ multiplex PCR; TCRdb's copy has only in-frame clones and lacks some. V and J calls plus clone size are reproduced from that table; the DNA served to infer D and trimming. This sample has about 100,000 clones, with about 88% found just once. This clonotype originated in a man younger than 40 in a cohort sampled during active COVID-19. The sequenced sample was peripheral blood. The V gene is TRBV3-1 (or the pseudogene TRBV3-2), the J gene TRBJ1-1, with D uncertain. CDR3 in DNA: TGTGCCAGCAGCCCCCTCGGGACTGAAGCTTTCTTT. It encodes CASSPLGTEAFF.